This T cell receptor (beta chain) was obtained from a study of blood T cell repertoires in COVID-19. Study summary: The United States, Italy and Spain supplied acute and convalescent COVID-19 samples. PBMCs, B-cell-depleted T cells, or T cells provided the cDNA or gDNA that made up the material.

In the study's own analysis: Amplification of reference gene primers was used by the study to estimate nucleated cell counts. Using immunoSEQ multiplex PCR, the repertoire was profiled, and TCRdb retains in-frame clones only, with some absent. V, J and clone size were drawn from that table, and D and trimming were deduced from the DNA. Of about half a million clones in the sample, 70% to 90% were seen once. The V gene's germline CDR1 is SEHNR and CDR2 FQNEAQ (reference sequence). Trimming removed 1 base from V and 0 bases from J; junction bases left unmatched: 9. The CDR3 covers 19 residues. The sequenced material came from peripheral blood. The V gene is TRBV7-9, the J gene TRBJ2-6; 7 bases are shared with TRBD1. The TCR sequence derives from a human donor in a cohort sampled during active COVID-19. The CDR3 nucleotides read TGTGCCAGCAGCTTAGGCACAGGACAGGTCTTCTCTGGGGCCAACGTCCTGACTTTC. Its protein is CASSLGTGQVFSGANVLTF.